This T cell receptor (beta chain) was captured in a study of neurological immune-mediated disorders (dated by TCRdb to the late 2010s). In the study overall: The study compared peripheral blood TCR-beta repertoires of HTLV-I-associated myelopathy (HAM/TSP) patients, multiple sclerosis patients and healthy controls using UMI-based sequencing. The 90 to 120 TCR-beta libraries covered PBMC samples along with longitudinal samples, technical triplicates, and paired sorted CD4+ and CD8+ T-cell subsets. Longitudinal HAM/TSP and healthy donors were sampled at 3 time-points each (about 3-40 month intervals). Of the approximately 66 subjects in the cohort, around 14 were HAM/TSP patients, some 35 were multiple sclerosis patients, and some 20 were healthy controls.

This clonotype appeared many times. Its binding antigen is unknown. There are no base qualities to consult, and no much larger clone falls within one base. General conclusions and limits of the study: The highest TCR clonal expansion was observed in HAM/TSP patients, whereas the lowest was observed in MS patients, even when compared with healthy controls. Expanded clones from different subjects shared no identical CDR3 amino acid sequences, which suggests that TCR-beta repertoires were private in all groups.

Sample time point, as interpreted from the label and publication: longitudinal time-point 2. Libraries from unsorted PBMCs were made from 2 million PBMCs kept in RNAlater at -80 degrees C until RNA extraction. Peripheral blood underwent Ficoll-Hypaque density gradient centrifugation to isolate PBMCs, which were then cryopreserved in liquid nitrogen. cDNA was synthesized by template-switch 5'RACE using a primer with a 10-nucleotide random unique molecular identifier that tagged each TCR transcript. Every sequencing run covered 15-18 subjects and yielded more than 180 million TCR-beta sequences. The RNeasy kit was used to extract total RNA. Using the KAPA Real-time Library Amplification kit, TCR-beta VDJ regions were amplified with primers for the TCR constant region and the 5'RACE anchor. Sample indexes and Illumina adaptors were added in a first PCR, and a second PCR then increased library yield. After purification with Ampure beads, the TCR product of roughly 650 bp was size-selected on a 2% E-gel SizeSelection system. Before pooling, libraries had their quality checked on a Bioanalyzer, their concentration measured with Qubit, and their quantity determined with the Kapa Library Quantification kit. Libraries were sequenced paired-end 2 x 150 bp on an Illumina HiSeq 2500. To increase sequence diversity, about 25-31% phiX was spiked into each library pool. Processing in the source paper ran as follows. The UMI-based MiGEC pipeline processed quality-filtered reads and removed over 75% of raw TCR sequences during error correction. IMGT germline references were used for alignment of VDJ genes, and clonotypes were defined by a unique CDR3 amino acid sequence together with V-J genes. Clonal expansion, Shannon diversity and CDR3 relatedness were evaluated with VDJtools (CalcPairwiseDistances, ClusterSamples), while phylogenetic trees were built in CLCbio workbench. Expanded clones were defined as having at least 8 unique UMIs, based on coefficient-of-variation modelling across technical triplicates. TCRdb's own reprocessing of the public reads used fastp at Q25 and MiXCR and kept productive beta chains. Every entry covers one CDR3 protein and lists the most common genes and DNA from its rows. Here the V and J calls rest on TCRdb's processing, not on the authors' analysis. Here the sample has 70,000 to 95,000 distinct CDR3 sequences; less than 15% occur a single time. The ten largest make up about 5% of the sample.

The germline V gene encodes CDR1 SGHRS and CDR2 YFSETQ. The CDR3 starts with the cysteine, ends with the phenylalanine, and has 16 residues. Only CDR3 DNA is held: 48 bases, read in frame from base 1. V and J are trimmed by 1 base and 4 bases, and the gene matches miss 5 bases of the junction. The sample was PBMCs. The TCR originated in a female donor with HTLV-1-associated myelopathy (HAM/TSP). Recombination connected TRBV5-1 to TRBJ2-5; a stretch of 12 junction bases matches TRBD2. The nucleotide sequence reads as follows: TGCGCCAGCAGCTTGTTACTAGCGGGGGGTCCAGAGACCCAGTACTTC. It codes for CASSLLLAGGPETQYF.